This T cell receptor beta chain was identified in a study of cytomegalovirus exposure and HLA in healthy donors. General study findings and limits: Reports credit the classifier with highly specific, highly sensitive diagnosis of cytomegalovirus status.

The PCR employed 60 Vbeta primers together with 13 Jbeta primers. This table comes from immunoSEQ multiplex PCR, and its TCRdb copy is limited to in-frame clones, with some not included. The table has roughly 120,000 clones, about two thirds seen once. About this clone itself: Its antigen is undetermined. Germline is not matched at one junction end, which may reflect a read error.

Germline V lookup: CDR1 SEHNR, CDR2 FQNEAQ (reference sequence). The length of the CDR3 is 12 residues. The sample consisted of PBMCs. V usage is TRBV7-9 and J usage is TRBJ2-5, with 7 bases lining up with TRBD2. The TCR was taken from a man between 60 and 75 years old in good health and CMV-seropositive. CDR3 coding DNA: TGTTCCAGCAGGTGGGAGGGAGAGACCCAGTACTTC. Its translation is CSSRWEGETQYF.